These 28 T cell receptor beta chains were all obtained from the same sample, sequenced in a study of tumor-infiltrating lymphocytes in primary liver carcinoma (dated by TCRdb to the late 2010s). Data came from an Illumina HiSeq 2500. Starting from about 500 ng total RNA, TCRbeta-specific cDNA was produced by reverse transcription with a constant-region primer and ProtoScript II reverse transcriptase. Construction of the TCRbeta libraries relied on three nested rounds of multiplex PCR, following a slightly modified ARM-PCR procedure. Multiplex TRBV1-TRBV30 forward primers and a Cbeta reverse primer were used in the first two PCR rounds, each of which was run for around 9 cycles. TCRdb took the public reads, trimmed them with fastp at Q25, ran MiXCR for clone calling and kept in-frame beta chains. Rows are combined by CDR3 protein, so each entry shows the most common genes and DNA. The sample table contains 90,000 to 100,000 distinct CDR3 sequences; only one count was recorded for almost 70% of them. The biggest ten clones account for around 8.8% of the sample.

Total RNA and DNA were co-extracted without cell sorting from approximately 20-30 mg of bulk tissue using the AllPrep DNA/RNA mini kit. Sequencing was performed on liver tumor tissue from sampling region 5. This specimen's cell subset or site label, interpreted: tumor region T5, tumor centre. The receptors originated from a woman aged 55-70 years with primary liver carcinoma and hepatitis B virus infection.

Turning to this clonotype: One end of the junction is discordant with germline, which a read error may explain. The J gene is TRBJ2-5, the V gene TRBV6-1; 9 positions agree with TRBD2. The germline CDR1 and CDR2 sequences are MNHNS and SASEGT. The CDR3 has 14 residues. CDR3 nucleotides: TGTGCCAACAACGAGGGCGGGAGGGGAGAGACCCAGTACTTT. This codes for CANNEGGRGETQYF.

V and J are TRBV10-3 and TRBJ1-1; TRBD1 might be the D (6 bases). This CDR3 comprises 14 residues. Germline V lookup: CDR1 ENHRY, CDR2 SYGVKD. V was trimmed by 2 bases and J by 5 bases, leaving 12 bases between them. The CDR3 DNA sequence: TGTGCCATCAGTGAGGGCAGGGGTGGAACTGAAGCTTTCTTT. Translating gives CAISEGRGGTEAFF.

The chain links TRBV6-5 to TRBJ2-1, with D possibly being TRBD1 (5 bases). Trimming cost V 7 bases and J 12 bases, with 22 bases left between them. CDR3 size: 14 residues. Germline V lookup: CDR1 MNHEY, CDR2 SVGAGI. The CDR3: CASKRGISYYGQFF. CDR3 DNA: TGTGCCAGCAAAAGGGGTATCTCCTACTATGGGCAGTTCTTC.

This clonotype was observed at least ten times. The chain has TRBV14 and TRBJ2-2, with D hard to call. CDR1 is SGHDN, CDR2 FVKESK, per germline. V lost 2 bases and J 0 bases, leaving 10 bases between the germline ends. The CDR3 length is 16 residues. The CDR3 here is CASSQKLTANTGELFF. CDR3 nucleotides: TGTGCCAGCAGCCAAAAACTCACAGCGAACACCGGGGAGCTGTTTTTT. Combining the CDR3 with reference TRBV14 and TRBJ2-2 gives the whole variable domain EAGVTQFPSHSVIEKGQTVTLRCDPISGHDNLYWYRRVMGKEIKFLLHFVKESKQDESGMPNNRFLAERTGGTYSTLKVQPAELEDSGVYFCASSQKLTANTGELFFGEGSRLTVL.

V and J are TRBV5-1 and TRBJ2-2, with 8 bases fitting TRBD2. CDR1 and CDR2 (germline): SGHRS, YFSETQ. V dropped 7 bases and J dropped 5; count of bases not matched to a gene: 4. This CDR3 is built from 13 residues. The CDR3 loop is CASCSGKTGELFF. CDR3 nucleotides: TGCGCCAGCTGTAGCGGGAAGACCGGGGAGCTGTTTTTT. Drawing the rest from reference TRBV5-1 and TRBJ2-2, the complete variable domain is KAGVTQTPRYLIKTRGQQVTLSCSPISGHRSVSWYQQTPGQGLQFLFEYFSETQRNKGNFPGRFSGRQFSNSRSEMNVSTLELGDSALYLCASCSGKTGELFFGEGSRLTVL.

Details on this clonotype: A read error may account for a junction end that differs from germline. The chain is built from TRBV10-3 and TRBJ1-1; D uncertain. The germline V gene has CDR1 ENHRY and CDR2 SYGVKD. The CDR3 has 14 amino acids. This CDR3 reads CATGVGVQYAEAFF. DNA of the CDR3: TGTGCCACCGGGGTAGGTGTCCAGTACGCTGAAGCTTTCTTC.

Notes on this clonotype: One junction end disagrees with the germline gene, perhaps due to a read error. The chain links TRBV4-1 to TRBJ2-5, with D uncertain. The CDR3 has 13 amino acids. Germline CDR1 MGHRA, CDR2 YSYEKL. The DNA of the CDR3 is TGCGCCAGCAGCCAAACTGGCGTAGAGACACAGTACTTC. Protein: CASSQTGVETQYF.

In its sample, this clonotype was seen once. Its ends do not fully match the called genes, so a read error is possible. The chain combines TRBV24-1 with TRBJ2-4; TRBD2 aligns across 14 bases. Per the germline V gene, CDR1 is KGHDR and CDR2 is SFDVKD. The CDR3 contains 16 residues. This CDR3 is CATISPGLAGENIHYF. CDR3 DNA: TGTGCCACCATTTCCCCGGGACTAGCGGGAGAGAACATTCATTACTTC.

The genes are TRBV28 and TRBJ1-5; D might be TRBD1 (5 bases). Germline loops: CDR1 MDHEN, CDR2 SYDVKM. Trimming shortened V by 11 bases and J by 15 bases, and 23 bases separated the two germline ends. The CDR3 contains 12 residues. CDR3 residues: CARTSTGPIWHF. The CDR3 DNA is TGTGCCCGCACTTCCACGGGACCCATCTGGCATTTT.

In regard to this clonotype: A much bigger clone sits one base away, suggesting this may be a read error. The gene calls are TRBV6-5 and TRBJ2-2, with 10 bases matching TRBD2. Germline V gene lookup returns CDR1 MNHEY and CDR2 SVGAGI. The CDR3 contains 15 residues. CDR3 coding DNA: TGTGTCAGCACCGCAGCGGGAGGGCCGGGCGGGGAGCTGTTTTTT. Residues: CVSTAAGGPGGELFF.

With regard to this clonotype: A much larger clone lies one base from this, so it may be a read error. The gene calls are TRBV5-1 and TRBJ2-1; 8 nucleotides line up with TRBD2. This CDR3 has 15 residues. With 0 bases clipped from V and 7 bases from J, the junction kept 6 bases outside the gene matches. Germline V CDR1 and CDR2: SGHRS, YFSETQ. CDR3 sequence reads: CASSLVLAGRNEQFF. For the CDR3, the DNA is TGCGCCAGCAGCTTGGTGTTAGCGGGAAGGAATGAGCAGTTCTTC.

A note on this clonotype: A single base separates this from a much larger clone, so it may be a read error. CDR3 residues: CASSFQGQNTEVFF. In DNA form, the CDR3 reads TGTGCCAGCAGCTTCCAGGGGCAGAACACTGAAGTTTTCTTT. The chain joins TRBV7-9 to TRBJ1-1, with a possible D match to TRBD1 (6 bases). Germline values: CDR1 SEHNR, CDR2 FQNEAQ (reference sequence). The CDR3 totals 14 residues.

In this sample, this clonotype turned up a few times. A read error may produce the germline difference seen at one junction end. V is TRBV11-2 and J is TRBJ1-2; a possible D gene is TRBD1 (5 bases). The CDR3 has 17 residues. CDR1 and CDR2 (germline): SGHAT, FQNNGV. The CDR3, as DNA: TGTGCCAGCAGCTTAGGTCCCATCAGGGCGCTGCGCTATGGATACACCTTC. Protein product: CASSLGPIRALRYGYTF.

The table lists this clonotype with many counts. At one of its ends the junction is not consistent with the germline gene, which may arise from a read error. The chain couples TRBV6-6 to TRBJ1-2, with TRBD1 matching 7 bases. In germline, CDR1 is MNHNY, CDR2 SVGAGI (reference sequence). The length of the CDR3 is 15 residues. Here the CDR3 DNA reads TGTGCCAGCAGTAACTCAGACAGGGCAGGCTATGGCTACACCTTC. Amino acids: CASSNSDRAGYGYTF.

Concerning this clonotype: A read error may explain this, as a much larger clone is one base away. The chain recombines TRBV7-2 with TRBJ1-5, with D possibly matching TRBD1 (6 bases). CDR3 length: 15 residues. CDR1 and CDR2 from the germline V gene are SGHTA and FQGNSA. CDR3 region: CASTPGGSLNQPHHF. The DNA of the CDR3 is TGTGCCAGCACCCCGGGGGGCTCGCTCAATCAGCCCCACCATTTT.

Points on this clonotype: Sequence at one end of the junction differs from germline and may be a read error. This CDR3 reads CVSSSGLTGGRYF. The CDR3 DNA is TGTGTCAGCAGCTCTGGACTAACGGGAGGCCGGTATTTT. The chain recombines TRBV11-2 with TRBJ2-3; 7 nucleotides match TRBD2. Germline V gene sequence: CDR1 SGHAT, CDR2 FQNNGV. CDR3 length: 13 residues.

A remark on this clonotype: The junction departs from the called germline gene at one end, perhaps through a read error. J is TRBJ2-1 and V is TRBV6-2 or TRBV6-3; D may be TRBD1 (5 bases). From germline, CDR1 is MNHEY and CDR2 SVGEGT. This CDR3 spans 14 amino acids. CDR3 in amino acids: CASSYAEDTLELFF. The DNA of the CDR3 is TGTGCCAGCAGTTACGCCGAGGACACACTTGAGCTGTTCTTC.

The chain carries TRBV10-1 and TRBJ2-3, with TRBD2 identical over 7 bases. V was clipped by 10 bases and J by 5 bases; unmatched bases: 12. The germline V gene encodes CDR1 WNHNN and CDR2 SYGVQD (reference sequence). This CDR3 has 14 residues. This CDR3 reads CATAGESDIDTQYF. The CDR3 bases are TGCGCCACCGCGGGAGAAAGTGACATAGATACGCAGTATTTT.

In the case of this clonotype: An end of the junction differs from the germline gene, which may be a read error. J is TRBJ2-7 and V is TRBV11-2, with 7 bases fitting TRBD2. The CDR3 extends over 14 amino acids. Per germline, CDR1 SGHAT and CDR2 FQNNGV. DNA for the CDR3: TGTACCAGCAGCCCAAGCGGGACGGATGCCGAGCAGTATTTC. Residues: CTSSPSGTDAEQYF. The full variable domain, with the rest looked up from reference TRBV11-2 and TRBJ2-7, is EAGVAQSPRYKIIEKRQSVAFWCNPISGHATLYWYQQILGQGPKLLIQFQNNGVVDDSQLPKDRFSAERLKGVDSTLKIQPAKLEDSAVYLCTSSPSGTDAEQYFGPGTRLTVT.

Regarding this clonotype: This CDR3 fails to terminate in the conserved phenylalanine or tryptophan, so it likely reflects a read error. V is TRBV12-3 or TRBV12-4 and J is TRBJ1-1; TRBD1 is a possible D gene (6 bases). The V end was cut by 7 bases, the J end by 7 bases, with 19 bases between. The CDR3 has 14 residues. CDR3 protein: CASTLGGLECEAFL. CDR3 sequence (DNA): TGTGCCAGCACCCTCGGGGGCTTAGAGTGTGAAGCTTTCCTT.

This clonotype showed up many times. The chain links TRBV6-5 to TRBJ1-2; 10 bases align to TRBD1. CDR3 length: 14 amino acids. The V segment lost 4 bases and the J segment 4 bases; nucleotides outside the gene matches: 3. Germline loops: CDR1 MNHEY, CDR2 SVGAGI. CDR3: CASSSGQGIYGYTF. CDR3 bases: TGTGCCAGCAGTTCGGGACAGGGGATCTATGGCTACACCTTC.

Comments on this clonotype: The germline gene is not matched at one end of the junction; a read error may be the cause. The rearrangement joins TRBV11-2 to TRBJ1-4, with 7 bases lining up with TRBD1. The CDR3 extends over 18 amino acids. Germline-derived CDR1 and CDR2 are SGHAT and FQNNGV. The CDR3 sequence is CASSSTGTTRATSEKLSF. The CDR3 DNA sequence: TGTGCTAGCAGCTCGACAGGGACCACTCGAGCAACTAGCGAAAAACTGTCTTTT.

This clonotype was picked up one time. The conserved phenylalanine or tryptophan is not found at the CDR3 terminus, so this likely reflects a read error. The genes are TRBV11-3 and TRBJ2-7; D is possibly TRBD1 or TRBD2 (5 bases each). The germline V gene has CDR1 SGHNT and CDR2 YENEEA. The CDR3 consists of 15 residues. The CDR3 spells CASSFSPRDGYEQYI. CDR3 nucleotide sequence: TGTGCTAGCAGCTTCTCCCCCCGGGACGGCTACGAGCAGTACATT.

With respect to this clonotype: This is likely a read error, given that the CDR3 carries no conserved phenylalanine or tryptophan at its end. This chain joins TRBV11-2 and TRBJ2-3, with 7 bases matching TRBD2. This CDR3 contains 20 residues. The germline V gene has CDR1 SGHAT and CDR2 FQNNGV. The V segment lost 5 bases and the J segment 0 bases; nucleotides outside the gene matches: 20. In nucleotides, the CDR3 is TGTGCCAGCAGCCTCTACGCAATAGGGCTAGCGGCCCATAGCACAGATACGCAGTATTCT. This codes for CASSLYAIGLAAHSTDTQYS.

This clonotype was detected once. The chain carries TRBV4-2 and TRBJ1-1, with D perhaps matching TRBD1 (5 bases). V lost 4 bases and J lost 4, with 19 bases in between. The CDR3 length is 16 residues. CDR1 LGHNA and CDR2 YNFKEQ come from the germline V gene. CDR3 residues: CASSPMEGRGGTEAFF. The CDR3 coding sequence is TGTGCCAGCAGCCCAATGGAAGGTCGTGGGGGCACTGAAGCTTTCTTT.

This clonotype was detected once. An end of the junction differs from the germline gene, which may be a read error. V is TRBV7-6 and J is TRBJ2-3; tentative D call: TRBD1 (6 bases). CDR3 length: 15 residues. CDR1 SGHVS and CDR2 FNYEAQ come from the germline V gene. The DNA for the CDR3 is TGTGCCAGCAGCACACAACAGGGCGGCACAAATACGCAGTATTTT. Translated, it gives CASSTQQGGTNTQYF.

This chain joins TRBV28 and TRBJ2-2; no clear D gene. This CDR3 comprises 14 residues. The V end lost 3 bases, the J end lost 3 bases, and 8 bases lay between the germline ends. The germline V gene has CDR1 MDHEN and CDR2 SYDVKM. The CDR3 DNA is TGTGCCAGCAGTTTCCCCCGATACACCGGGGAGCTGTTTTTT. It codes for CASSFPRYTGELFF.

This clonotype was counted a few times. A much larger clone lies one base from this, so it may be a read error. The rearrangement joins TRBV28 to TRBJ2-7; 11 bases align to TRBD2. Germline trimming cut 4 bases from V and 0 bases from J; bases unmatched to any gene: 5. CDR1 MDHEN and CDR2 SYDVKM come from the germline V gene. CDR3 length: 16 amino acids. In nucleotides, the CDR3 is TGTGCCAGCAGTTCCATGACTAGCGGGAACTCCTACGAGCAGTACTTC. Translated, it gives CASSSMTSGNSYEQYF. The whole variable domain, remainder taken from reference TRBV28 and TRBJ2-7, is DVKVTQSSRYLVKRTGEKVFLECVQDMDHENMFWYRQDPGLGLRLIYFSYDVKMKEKGDIPEGYSVSREKKERFSLILESASTNQTSMYLCASSSMTSGNSYEQYFGPGTRLTVT.